This is a list of T cell receptor beta chains from one sample in a study of blood T cell repertoires in COVID-19. Using immunoSEQ multiplex PCR, the repertoire was profiled, and TCRdb retains in-frame clones only, with some absent. Altogether hundreds of thousands of clones are present, roughly 85% being singletons, with the ten largest covering 4.5% to 5.5%. The sample taken for sequencing was peripheral blood. These receptors were taken from a man aged 50-60 years with COVID-19, enrolled during active disease. The CDR3 runs from the conserved cysteine through the conserved F or W. A D gene is named only where the DNA matches it firmly. The size entry is marked missing in some rows and otherwise reads once, few, many or a size class.

>17|NA|TRBJ2-2|TRBD2|TRBV19
TGTGCCGGATTATCTCCGGGACTAGCGGTTGACACCGGGGAGCTGTTTTTT
CAGLSPGLAVDTGELFF
>14|once|TRBJ2-3|NA|TRBV7-2
TGTGCCAGCAGCTTAGATTTAATCACAGATACGCAGTATTTT
CASSLDLITDTQYF
>14|NA|TRBJ1-6|NA|TRBV7-2
TGTGCCAGCAGGTCCGAGGTATCGAATTCACCCCTCCACTTT
CASRSEVSNSPLHF
>17|NA|TRBJ1-3|NA|TRBV7-9
TGTGCCAGCTCCCGCGGACTTGGGCCAAGATCTGGAAACACCATATATTTT
CASSRGLGPRSGNTIYF
>14|NA|TRBJ2-2|NA|TRBV7-8
TGTGCCAGCAGCCCCGGTGTCTTTTCCGGGGAGCTGTTTTTT
CASSPGVFSGELFF
>15|NA|TRBJ2-7|TRBD1|TRBV4-3
TGCGCCAGCAGCCTGGGGACAGGGGGAAGGTACGAGCAGTACTTC
CASSLGTGGRYEQYF
>16|once|TRBJ2-3|TRBD1|TRBV6-5
TGTGCCAGCAGTTACCTCCAGGGGGCCAGGACAGATACGCAGTATTTT
CASSYLQGARTDTQYF
>15|NA|TRBJ1-3|NA|TRBV3-1/TRBV3-2
TGTGCCAGCAGCTTGGAGGGGGGGACTGGAAACACCATATATTTT
CASSLEGGTGNTIYF
>15|few|TRBJ1-1|NA|TRBV6-1
TGTGCCAGCAGTGAATTTTCGGGGAGTGGCACTGAAGCTTTCTTT
CASSEFSGSGTEAFF
>15|NA|TRBJ2-5|TRBD2|TRBV7-2
TGTGCCAGCAGCTTAGGGCGGGGGGGCGATGAGACCCAGTACTTC
CASSLGRGGDETQYF
>14|NA|TRBJ2-5|NA|TRBV5-1
TGCGCCAGCAGCTTGGTTCCCGGGCAAGAGACCCAGTACTTC
CASSLVPGQETQYF
>16|NA|TRBJ2-1|TRBD2|TRBV7-3
TGTGCCAGCAGCTTAATTGGCGGGGGGACGAACAATGAGCAGTTCTTC
CASSLIGGGTNNEQFF
>15|NA|TRBJ2-5|NA|TRBV10-3
TGTGCCATCAGTGACCCCAGGGGAGGGCAAGAGACCCAGTACTTC
CAISDPRGGQETQYF
>14|few|TRBJ1-2|NA|TRBV3-1/TRBV3-2
TGTGCCAGCAGCCAGGAGAGGAGGGAAAGAGGCTACACCTTC
CASSQERRERGYTF
>14|NA|TRBJ2-1|NA|TRBV7-2
TGTGCCAGCAGCTTCGGCAGGGGTTACAATGAGCAGTTCTTC
CASSFGRGYNEQFF
>16|NA|TRBJ1-3|NA|TRBV5-4
TGTGCCAGCAGCCCAACGGGGGGGGCAAACGGAAACACCATATATTTT
CASSPTGGANGNTIYF
>15|NA|TRBJ1-6|TRBD1|TRBV5-1
TGCGCCAGCAGCGCCAGACAGGGGACGGATTCACCCCTCCACTTT
CASSARQGTDSPLHF
>15|NA|TRBJ2-3|NA|TRBV7-9
TGTGCCAGCAGCCCGGGGACACTTACCTGGGATACGCAGTATTTT
CASSPGTLTWDTQYF
>16|NA|TRBJ1-6|NA|TRBV10-1
TGCGCCAGCAGTGCTGCTCCAGGGGCCAAAGGTTCACCCCTCCACTTT
CASSAAPGAKGSPLHF
>15|NA|TRBJ2-3|NA|TRBV7-3
TGTGCCAGCAGCTTAGGGCTCGGGGGCACAGATACGCAGTATTTT
CASSLGLGGTDTQYF
>15|NA|TRBJ2-2|TRBD1|TRBV25-1
TGTGCCAGCAGTGATTGGGACAGCTACACCGGGGAGCTGTTTTTT
CASSDWDSYTGELFF
>13|NA|TRBJ1-5|NA|TRBV19
TGTGCCAGTACCCCGCGGGCCCATCAGCCCCAGCATTTT
CASTPRAHQPQHF
>11|NA|TRBJ2-4|TRBD2|TRBV6-2/TRBV6-3
TGTGCCAGCAGCTCCCCTGGGGGGGTCAACTTC
CASSSPGGVNF
>13|NA|TRBJ1-1|NA|TRBV12-3/TRBV12-4
TGTGCCAGCAGTGGACACATGAACACTGAAGCTTTCTTT
CASSGHMNTEAFF
>14|NA|TRBJ2-7|NA|TRBV11-2
TGTGCCAGCAGCTTAGGTCTGGGGAGCCACGAGCAGTACTTC
CASSLGLGSHEQYF
>13|NA|TRBJ2-1|NA|TRBV24-1
TGTGCCACCAGTGGCGGGACGACTAATGAGCAGTTCTTC
CATSGGTTNEQFF
>17|NA|TRBJ2-1|NA|TRBV5-1
TGCGCCAGCAGCCCAGTTTTCGTAGCGGACTCCTACAATGAGCAGTTCTTC
CASSPVFVADSYNEQFF
>14|NA|TRBJ1-1|TRBD1|TRBV6-6
TGTGCCAGCAGTTACTACAGGGGGCAGGCTGAAGCTTTCTTT
CASSYYRGQAEAFF
>15|NA|TRBJ1-2|TRBD1|TRBV7-2
TGTGCCAGCAGCTTACGGACAGGGGGGGACTATGGCTACACCTTC
CASSLRTGGDYGYTF
>14|NA|TRBJ1-1|TRBD1|TRBV19
TGTGCCAGTAGAGACGACAGGGTGAACACTGAAGCTTTCTTT
CASRDDRVNTEAFF
>16|NA|TRBJ2-3|TRBD2|TRBV5-8
TGTGCCAGCAGCTCACGGCGGGGGGGCGGCACAGATACGCAGTATTTT
CASSSRRGGGTDTQYF
>14|NA|TRBJ1-1|NA|TRBV6-5
TGTGCCAGCAGATTACAGGCCGATGGGTCTGAAGCTTTCTTT
CASRLQADGSEAFF
>14|NA|TRBJ2-3|NA|TRBV7-8
TGTGCCAGCAGCTTAGCGCGGGGTAGGGATACGCAGTATTTT
CASSLARGRDTQYF
>15|NA|TRBJ2-7|TRBD1|TRBV29-1
TGCAGCGTTGAAGATAGGCAGGGGGCAAATTACGAGCAGTACTTC
CSVEDRQGANYEQYF
>16|NA|TRBJ2-2|NA|TRBV7-8
TGTGCCAGCAGAGGGGTGGGCGGCCTGGGCACCGGGGAGCTGTTTTTT
CASRGVGGLGTGELFF
>17|NA|TRBJ2-6|TRBD1|TRBV30
TGTGCCTGCGTACCGGGACAGGGGTTTTCTGGGGCCAACGTCCTGACTTTC
CACVPGQGFSGANVLTF
>17|NA|TRBJ1-5|NA|TRBV12-2
TGTGCAAGTCGCTTAGCTCCCCGAGGCCCCTTGCATCAGCCCCAGCATTTT
CASRLAPRGPLHQPQHF
>17|NA|TRBJ2-5|TRBD2|TRBV4-2
TGTGCCAGCAGCCAAGTTTGGAGCGGGGGCCACCAAGAGACCCAGTACTTC
CASSQVWSGGHQETQYF
>15|NA|TRBJ1-1|NA|TRBV3-1/TRBV3-2
TGTGCCAGCAGCCAAGAGGGAATAGCGAGAACTGAAGCTTTCTTT
CASSQEGIARTEAFF
>17|NA|TRBJ2-3|TRBD2|TRBV9
TGTGCCAGCAGCGTCTCTCGGGCTAGCGGGGGTACAGATACGCAGTATTTT
CASSVSRASGGTDTQYF
>16|NA|TRBJ2-1|NA|TRBV5-6
TGTGCCAGCAGCTTGGTAATCTCCGGGAGCTACAATGAGCAGTTCTTC
CASSLVISGSYNEQFF
>16|few|TRBJ1-2|TRBD1|TRBV3-1/TRBV3-2
TGTGCCAGCAGCCAAGTTCTCCTTCGGCAGGGGGATGGCTACACCTTC
CASSQVLLRQGDGYTF